One sample yielded the 24 T cell receptor beta chains listed below, sequenced in a study of T cells in Graves' hyperthyroidism and ophthalmopathy (dated by TCRdb to the late 2010s). Preparation of the library involved multiplex PCR. Sequencing was carried out with an Illumina HiSeq 2000. Amplification of TCR beta CDR3 regions was carried out from RNA transcripts. The first round of RT-PCR for the TCR CDR3 was performed with the HTBI primer set and the Qiagen OneStep RT-PCR kit. The public reads were reanalyzed by TCRdb: fastp trimming at Q25, MiXCR alignment, in-frame beta chains only. Entries that share a CDR3 protein sequence are merged under the most common genes and DNA. This sample holds fewer than 450,000 distinct CDR3 sequences; around 20% were observed only once. Of the sample, 40% is held by the ten largest clones. Sequenced input: blood. Receptors were obtained from a man younger than 35 with Graves' ophthalmopathy.

This clonotype was seen at least ten times. The chain uses TRBV12-3 or TRBV12-4 and TRBJ2-5; possibly TRBD2 for D (6 bases). Trimming left V 5 bases short and J 7 bases short, with 8 bases between. The CDR3 is 11 amino acids. This chain's CDR3 is CASSPGGTQYF. The CDR3 DNA reads TGTGCCAGCAGTCCCGGGGGGACCCAGTACTTC.

The chain combines TRBV20-1 with TRBJ1-2; no clear D. This CDR3 has 13 amino acids. Trimming removed 3 bases from V and 3 bases from J, with 11 bases in between. CDR1 is DFQATT and CDR2 is SNEGSKA in the germline V gene (reference sequence). CDR3 protein: CSASYGWDYGYTF. The CDR3 nucleotides read TGCAGTGCTAGCTACGGTTGGGACTATGGCTACACCTTC.

This chain links TRBV24-1 with TRBJ2-6, with D possibly matching TRBD2 (6 bases). The V and J ends lost 5 bases and 0 bases respectively, with 19 bases between them. The CDR3 covers 19 residues. Germline lookup yields CDR1 KGHDR and CDR2 SFDVKD. This CDR3 is CATSGSRDSIFSGANVLTF. Written as DNA, the CDR3 is TGTGCCACCAGTGGTTCCCGGGACTCCATCTTCTCTGGGGCCAACGTCCTGACTTTC.

This clonotype showed up many times. The gene calls are TRBV6-1 and TRBJ2-1; D ambiguous. The CDR3 loop spans 14 amino acids. Germline V CDR1 and CDR2: MNHNS, SASEGT. Trimming cost V 7 bases and J 0 bases, with 10 bases left between them. The CDR3 loop is CASTPPVSYNEQFF. The DNA for the CDR3 is TGTGCCAGCACCCCGCCAGTCTCCTACAATGAGCAGTTCTTC.

The sample holds many counts of this clonotype. The chain has TRBV6-2 or TRBV6-3 and TRBJ2-3, with 7 bases identical to TRBD1. V lost 8 bases and J lost 2; bases outside the gene matches: 7. The length of the CDR3 is 14 residues. Germline values: CDR1 MNHEY, CDR2 SVGEGT. In DNA form, the CDR3 reads TGTGCCAGCCTCCGGGACAGCAACACAGATACGCAGTATTTT. This gives the protein CASLRDSNTDTQYF.

This clonotype was picked up many times. This rearrangement joins TRBV11-2 to TRBJ2-7; a weak D match, TRBD2 (5 bases). Germline loops: CDR1 SGHAT, CDR2 FQNNGV. The CDR3 has 14 amino acids. The V gene lost 4 bases and the J gene lost 0 bases, with 10 bases spanning the gap. The CDR3 sequence is CASSSDWSSYEQYF. In DNA, the CDR3 is TGTGCCAGCAGCTCGGACTGGAGCTCCTACGAGCAGTACTTC.

The V call is TRBV15, the J call TRBJ2-3; D is uncertain. V was clipped by 1 base and J by 10 bases, with 12 bases between them. CDR1 is LNHNV and CDR2 is YYDKDF in the germline V gene (reference sequence). This CDR3 spans 13 amino acids. The CDR3 spells CATSRAPADPQYF. CDR3 in DNA: TGTGCCACCAGCAGAGCCCCGGCCGATCCGCAGTATTTT.

The table lists this clonotype with a few counts. The chain carries TRBV5-1 and TRBJ2-3; 7 nucleotides agree with TRBD2. V was pared by 1 base and J by 1 base, with 6 bases of the junction left unmatched. The germline gives CDR1 SGHRS, CDR2 YFSETQ. This CDR3 region has 16 residues. CDR3 in DNA: TGCGCCAGCAGCTTGTCTCTAGCGGCCCGCACAGATACGCAGTATTTT. It translates to CASSLSLAARTDTQYF.

This clonotype appeared a few times. The V call is TRBV28, the J call TRBJ1-5, with TRBD1 matching 7 bases. Germline-derived CDR1 and CDR2 are MDHEN and SYDVKM. CDR3 size: 17 residues. The ends lost 4 bases at V and 0 bases at J; junction bases unmatched: 9. The CDR3 sequence: CASSYSTGEGSNQPQHF. CDR3 DNA sequence: TGTGCCAGCAGTTACTCTACAGGGGAGGGTAGCAATCAGCCCCAGCATTTT.

The chain couples TRBV12-3 or TRBV12-4 to TRBJ1-2; D possibly corresponds to TRBD1 (5 bases). Trimming left V 5 bases short and J 8 bases short, with 18 bases between. The CDR3 contains 14 residues. CDR3 coding DNA: TGTGCCAGCAGTCCCAACTCGGGACGGGAGGGCTACACCTTC. This gives the protein CASSPNSGREGYTF.

This clonotype appeared many times. This chain connects TRBV28 to TRBJ2-5; no clear D gene. The CDR3 is 13 amino acids. Trimming removed 3 bases from V and 2 bases from J, with 7 bases in between. Germline CDR1 is MDHEN and CDR2 is SYDVKM. CDR3: CASSLKQQETQYF. The CDR3 DNA follows: TGTGCCAGCAGTTTGAAACAGCAAGAGACCCAGTACTTC. Based on the CDR3 plus reference TRBV28 and TRBJ2-5, the full variable domain is DVKVTQSSRYLVKRTGEKVFLECVQDMDHENMFWYRQDPGLGLRLIYFSYDVKMKEKGDIPEGYSVSREKKERFSLILESASTNQTSMYLCASSLKQQETQYFGPGTRLLVL.

This clonotype was seen at least ten times. The chain employs TRBV6-1 and TRBJ1-1; TRBD1 agrees at 10 bases. This CDR3 has 16 residues. J was trimmed by 2 bases and V by 5 bases; bases with no gene match: 8. The germline V gene encodes CDR1 MNHNS and CDR2 SASEGT. The CDR3 nucleotides are TGTGCCAGCAGTTCTGGGACAGGGGCCTTCAACACTGAAGCTTTCTTT. Encoded protein: CASSSGTGAFNTEAFF.

This clonotype was observed a handful of times. V usage is TRBV20-1 and J usage is TRBJ2-3; D is uncertain. The length of the CDR3 is 12 residues. Germline values: CDR1 DFQATT, CDR2 SNEGSKA (reference sequence). With 5 bases removed from V and 1 base from J, the gap between germline ends came to 7 bases. The CDR3, as DNA: TGCAGTGCTGGGGAACGCACAGATACGCAGTATTTT. As protein: CSAGERTDTQYF.

This clonotype was seen a single time. Here the CDR3 reads CASSPRPQGAGNTIYF. CDR3 nucleotide sequence: TGTGCCAGCAGCCCCCGTCCACAGGGTGCTGGAAACACCATATATTTT. The rearrangement links TRBV11-2 to TRBJ1-3; weak D call: TRBD1 (6 bases). V lost 5 bases and J 2 bases, leaving 16 bases between the germline ends. The germline gives CDR1 SGHAT, CDR2 FQNNGV. This CDR3 has 16 amino acids.

At least ten counts were recorded for this clonotype. This chain links TRBV2 with TRBJ2-6; tentatively, D is TRBD1 or TRBD2 (5 bases each). V lost 6 bases to trimming and J lost 3 bases, with 18 bases between them. The germline gives CDR1 SNHLY, CDR2 FYNNEI. The CDR3 runs 17 residues. CDR3 bases: TGTGCCAGCAGCCCCGGGACGTCCTTCGTTGGGGCCAACGTCCTGACTTTC. As protein: CASSPGTSFVGANVLTF.

The chain combines TRBV6-2 or TRBV6-3 with TRBJ2-2, with D unclear. From germline, CDR1 is MNHEY and CDR2 SVGEGT. The ends were cut back, 2 bases at V and 7 bases at J, with 8 bases in the middle. The CDR3 has 13 amino acids. The CDR3 spells CASSYGLGGELFF. The CDR3 DNA sequence: TGTGCCAGCAGTTACGGCCTGGGCGGGGAGCTGTTTTTT.

The chain employs TRBV2 and TRBJ1-5; TRBD1 matches at 9 bases. This CDR3 contains 18 residues. J lost 1 base, V lost 6 bases, and 13 bases had no gene match. Germline CDR1 and CDR2: SNHLY and FYNNEI. CDR3 region: CASSAHRDRVNSNQPQHF. CDR3 DNA sequence: TGTGCCAGCAGCGCCCACCGGGACAGGGTCAACAGCAATCAGCCCCAGCATTTT.

This clonotype has only a few counts. The J gene is TRBJ1-6, the V gene TRBV9; D might be TRBD1 (6 bases). CDR3 length: 16 amino acids. Deletions cut 4 bases from V and 4 bases from J, with 15 bases between. The germline gives CDR1 SGDLS, CDR2 YYNGEE. The CDR3 reads CASSPEGGQYNSPLHF. Here the CDR3 DNA reads TGTGCCAGCAGCCCAGAGGGGGGGCAGTATAATTCACCCCTCCACTTT.

This clonotype has at least ten counts. The chain has TRBV27 and TRBJ1-2, with 9 nucleotides matching TRBD1. The CDR3 is made up of 15 amino acids. CDR1 is MNHEY and CDR2 is SMNVEV in the germline V gene (reference sequence). With V trimmed by 3 bases and J by 8 bases, 10 bases remained unmatched. The CDR3 is CASSLSAGTGSGYTF. The CDR3 nucleotides are TGTGCCAGCAGTTTGTCGGCCGGGACAGGGAGCGGCTACACCTTC.

The rearrangement links TRBV28 to TRBJ2-1; 9 bases are shared with TRBD1. Germline V gene lookup returns CDR1 MDHEN and CDR2 SYDVKM. This CDR3 is 16 amino acids long. Trimming at V came to 0 bases and at J to 0 bases, leaving 0 bases not matched to a gene. CDR3 DNA: TGTGCCAGCAGTTTATGGGGACAGGGCTCCTACAATGAGCAGTTCTTC. This codes for CASSLWGQGSYNEQFF.

This clonotype occurred many times. This chain uses TRBV6-1 with TRBJ1-5; the D gene is possibly TRBD1 (6 bases). Per germline, CDR1 MNHNS and CDR2 SASEGT. V lost 6 bases and J lost 2, with 23 bases in between. The CDR3 runs to 18 residues. The CDR3 sequence is CASRGAGVVGAGNQPQHF. For the CDR3, the DNA is TGTGCCAGCAGGGGGGCGGGGGTAGTGGGTGCGGGCAATCAGCCCCAGCATTTT.

This clonotype was picked up many times. The chain is built from TRBV29-1 and TRBJ1-1, with D hard to call. CDR3 length: 13 amino acids. Trimming left V 5 bases short and J 4 bases short, with 14 bases between. Germline CDR1 and CDR2: SQVTM and ANQGSEA. The CDR3 DNA follows: TGCAGCGTTACATTAAGGGAGGGCACTGAAGCTTTCTTT. As protein: CSVTLREGTEAFF.

The rearrangement joins TRBV7-9 to TRBJ1-2; no definite D call. V was cut by 3 bases and J by 9 bases, with 17 bases left in between. CDR3 length: 14 residues. Germline CDR1 and CDR2: SEHNR and FQNEAQ (reference sequence). This CDR3 reads CASSFVGVGHRYTF. CDR3 bases: TGTGCCAGCAGCTTCGTTGGCGTCGGGCATCGCTACACCTTC.

The rearrangement joins TRBV6-2 or TRBV6-3 to TRBJ1-1, with TRBD1 matching 7 bases. Germline-derived CDR1 and CDR2 are MNHEY and SVGEGT. The CDR3 runs 16 residues. Unmatched junction bases numbered 11, after V lost 2 bases and J lost 5 bases. CDR3 in DNA: TGTGCCAGCAGTTACGGAACGAGGGGGCCCCGGACTGAAGCTTTCTTT. Encoded protein: CASSYGTRGPRTEAFF.